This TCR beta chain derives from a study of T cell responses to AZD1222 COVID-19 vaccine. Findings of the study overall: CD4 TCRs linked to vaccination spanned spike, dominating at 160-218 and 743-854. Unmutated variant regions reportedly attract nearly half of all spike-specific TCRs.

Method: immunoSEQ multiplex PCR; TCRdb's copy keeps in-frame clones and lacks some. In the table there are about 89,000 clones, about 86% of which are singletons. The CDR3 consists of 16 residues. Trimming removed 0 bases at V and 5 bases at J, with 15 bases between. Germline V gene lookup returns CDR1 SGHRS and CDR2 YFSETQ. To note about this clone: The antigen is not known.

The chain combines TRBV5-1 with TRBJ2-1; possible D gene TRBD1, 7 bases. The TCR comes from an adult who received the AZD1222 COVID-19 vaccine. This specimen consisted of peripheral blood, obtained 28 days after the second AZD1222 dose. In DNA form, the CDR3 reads TGCGCCAGCAGCTTGGGCGGGACAGCCTTCAACAATGAGCAGTTCTTC. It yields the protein CASSLGGTAFNNEQFF.